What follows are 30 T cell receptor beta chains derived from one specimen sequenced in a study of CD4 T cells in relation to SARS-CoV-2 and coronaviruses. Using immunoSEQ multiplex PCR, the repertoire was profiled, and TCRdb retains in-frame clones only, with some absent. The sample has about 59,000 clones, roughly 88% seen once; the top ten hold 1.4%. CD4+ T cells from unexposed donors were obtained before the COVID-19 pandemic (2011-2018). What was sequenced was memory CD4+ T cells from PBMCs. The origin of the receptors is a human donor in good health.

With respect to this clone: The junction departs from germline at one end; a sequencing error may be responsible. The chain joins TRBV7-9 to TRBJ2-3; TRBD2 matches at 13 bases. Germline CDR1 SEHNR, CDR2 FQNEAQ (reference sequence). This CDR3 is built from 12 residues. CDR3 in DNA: TGTGCCAGCAGCTTTACTAGCGGGAGGGCTCATTTT. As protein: CASSFTSGRAHF.

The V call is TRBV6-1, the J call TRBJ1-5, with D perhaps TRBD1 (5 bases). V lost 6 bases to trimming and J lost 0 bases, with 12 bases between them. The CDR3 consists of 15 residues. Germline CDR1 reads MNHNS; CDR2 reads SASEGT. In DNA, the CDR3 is TGTGCCAGCAGACGGGACGTGGATAGCAATCAGCCCCAGCATTTT. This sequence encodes CASRRDVDSNQPQHF.

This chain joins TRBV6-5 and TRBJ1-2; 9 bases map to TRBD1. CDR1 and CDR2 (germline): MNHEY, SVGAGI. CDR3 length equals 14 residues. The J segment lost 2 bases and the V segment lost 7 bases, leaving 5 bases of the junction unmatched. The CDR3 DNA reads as TGTGCCAGCATTAGGACAGGGGTGAACTATGGCTACACCTTC. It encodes CASIRTGVNYGYTF.

The CDR3, as DNA: TGCGCCAGCAGCTCGTTCGGGACCAACTACAATGAGCAGTTCTTC. It codes for CASSSFGTNYNEQFF. The rearrangement links TRBV5-1 to TRBJ2-1; D possibly uses TRBD1 or TRBD2 (5 bases each). CDR3 size: 15 residues. V lost 3 bases, J lost 3 bases, and 13 bases lay in between. In germline, CDR1 is SGHRS, CDR2 YFSETQ.

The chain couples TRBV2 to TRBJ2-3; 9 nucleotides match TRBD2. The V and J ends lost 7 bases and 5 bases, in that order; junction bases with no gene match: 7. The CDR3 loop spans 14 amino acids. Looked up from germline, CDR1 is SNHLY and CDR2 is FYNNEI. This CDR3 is CASTGREGGDTQYF. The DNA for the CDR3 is TGTGCCAGCACGGGGCGGGAGGGTGGAGATACGCAGTATTTT.

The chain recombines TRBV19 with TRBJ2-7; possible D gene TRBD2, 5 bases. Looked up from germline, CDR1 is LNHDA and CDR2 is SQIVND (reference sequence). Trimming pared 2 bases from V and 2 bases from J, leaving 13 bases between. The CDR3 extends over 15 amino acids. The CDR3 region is CASSINGGPTYEQYF. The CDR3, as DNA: TGTGCCAGTAGTATAAACGGAGGTCCAACCTACGAGCAGTACTTC.

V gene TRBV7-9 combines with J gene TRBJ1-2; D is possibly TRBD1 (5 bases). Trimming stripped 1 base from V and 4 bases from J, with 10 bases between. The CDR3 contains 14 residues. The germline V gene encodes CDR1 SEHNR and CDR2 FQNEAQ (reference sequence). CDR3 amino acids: CASSLGSGIYGYTF. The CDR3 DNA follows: TGTGCCAGCAGCTTAGGTTCAGGGATCTATGGCTACACCTTC.

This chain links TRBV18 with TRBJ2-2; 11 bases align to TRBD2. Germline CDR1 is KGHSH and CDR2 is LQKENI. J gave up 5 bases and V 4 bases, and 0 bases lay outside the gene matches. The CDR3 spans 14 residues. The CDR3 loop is CASSRTSGTGELFF. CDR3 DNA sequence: TGTGCCAGCTCACGGACTAGCGGGACCGGGGAGCTGTTTTTT.

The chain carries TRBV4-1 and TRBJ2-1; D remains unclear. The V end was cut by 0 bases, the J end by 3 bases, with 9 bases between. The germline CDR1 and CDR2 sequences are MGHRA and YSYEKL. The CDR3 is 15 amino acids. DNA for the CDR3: TGCGCCAGCAGCCAAGAGGGCCGCAGCTACAATGAGCAGTTCTTC. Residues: CASSQEGRSYNEQFF.

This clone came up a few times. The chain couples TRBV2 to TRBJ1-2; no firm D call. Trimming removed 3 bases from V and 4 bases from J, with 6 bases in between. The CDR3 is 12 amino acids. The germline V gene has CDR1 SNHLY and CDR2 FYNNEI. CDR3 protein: CASSDLSYGYTF. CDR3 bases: TGTGCCAGCAGTGATCTTTCCTATGGCTACACCTTC.

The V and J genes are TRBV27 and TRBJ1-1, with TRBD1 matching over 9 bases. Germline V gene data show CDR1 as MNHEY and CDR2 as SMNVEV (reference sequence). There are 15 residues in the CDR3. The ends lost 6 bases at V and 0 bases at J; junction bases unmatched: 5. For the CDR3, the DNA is TGTGCCAGCAGGGGACAGGGAAAGATGAACACTGAAGCTTTCTTT. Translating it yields CASRGQGKMNTEAFF.

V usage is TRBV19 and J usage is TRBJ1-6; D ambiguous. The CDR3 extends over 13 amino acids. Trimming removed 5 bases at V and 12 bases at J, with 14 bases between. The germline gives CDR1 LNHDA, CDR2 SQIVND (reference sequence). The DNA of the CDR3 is TGTGCCAGTAGTCCTCGGGCGTTCGAACCCCTCCACTTT. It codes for CASSPRAFEPLHF.

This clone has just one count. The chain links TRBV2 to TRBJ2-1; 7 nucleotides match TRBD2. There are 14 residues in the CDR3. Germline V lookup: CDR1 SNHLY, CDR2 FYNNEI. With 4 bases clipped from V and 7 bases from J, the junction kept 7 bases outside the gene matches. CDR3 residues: CASSGFAGVNEQFF. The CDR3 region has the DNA TGTGCCAGCAGTGGGTTTGCGGGAGTTAATGAGCAGTTCTTC.

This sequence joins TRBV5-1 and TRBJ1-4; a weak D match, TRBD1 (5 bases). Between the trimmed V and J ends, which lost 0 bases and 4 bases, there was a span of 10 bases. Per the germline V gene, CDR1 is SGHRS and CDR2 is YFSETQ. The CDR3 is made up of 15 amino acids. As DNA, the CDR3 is TGCGCCAGCAGCTTGGAGGGGCAGCTTAATGAAAAACTGTTTTTT. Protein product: CASSLEGQLNEKLFF.

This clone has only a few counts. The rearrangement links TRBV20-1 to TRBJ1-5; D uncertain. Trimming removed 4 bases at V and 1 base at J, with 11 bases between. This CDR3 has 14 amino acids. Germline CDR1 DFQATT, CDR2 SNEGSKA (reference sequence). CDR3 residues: CSAIEPKSNQPQHF. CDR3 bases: TGCAGTGCTATTGAGCCAAAAAGCAATCAGCCCCAGCATTTT.

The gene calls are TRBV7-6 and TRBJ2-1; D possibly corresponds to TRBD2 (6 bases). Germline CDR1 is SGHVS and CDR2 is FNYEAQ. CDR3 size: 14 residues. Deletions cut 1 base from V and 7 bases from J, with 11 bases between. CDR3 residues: CASSLGGVRNEQFF. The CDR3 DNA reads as TGTGCCAGCAGCTTAGGGGGGGTTAGGAATGAGCAGTTCTTC.

In nucleotides, the CDR3 is TGTGCCAGTAGAGGGGGGAATCAGCCCCAGCATTTT. This sequence encodes CASRGGNQPQHF. This chain connects TRBV19 to TRBJ1-5, with a tentative D call TRBD1 (6 bases). There are 12 residues in the CDR3. Germline CDR1 is LNHDA and CDR2 is SQIVND (reference sequence). Trimming took off 6 bases at V and 4 bases at J, with 7 bases between the two ends. The whole variable domain, filled in from reference TRBV19 and TRBJ1-5, reads DGGITQSPKYLFRKEGQNVTLSCEQNLNHDAMYWYRQDPGQGLRLIYYSQIVNDFQKGDIAEGYSVSREKKESFPLTVTSAQKNPTAFYLCASRGGNQPQHFGDGTRLSIL.

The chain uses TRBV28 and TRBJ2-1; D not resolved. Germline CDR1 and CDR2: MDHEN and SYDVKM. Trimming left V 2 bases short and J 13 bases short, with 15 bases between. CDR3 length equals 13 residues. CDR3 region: CASSLQRGVRQFF. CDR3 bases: TGTGCCAGCAGTTTACAGCGCGGTGTTCGACAGTTCTTC.

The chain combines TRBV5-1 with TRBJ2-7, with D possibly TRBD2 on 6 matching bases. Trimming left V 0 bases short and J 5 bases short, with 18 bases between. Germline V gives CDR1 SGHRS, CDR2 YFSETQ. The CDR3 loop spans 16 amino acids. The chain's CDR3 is CASSLGPPGGKDEQYF. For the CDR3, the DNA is TGCGCCAGCAGCTTGGGTCCTCCCGGAGGGAAGGACGAGCAGTACTTC.

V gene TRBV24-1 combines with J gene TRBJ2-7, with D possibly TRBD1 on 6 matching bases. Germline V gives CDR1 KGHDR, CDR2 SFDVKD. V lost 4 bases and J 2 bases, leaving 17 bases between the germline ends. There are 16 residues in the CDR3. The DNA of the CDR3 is TGTGCCACCAGTGAGGGGACAAATCGGGCCACCTACGAGCAGTACTTC. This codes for CATSEGTNRATYEQYF.

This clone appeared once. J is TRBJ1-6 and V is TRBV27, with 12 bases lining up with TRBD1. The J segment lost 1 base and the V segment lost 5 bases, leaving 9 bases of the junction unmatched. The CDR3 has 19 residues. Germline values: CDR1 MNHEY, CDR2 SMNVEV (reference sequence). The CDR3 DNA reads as TGTGCCAGCAGTCGAGGGACAGGGGGCGCAGGTTCCTATAATTCACCCCTCCACTTT. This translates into CASSRGTGGAGSYNSPLHF.

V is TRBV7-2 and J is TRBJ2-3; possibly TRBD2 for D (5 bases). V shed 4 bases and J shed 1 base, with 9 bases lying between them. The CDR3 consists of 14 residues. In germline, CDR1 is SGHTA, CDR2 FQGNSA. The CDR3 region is CASSSKGGTDTQYF. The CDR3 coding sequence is TGTGCCAGCAGCTCCAAGGGAGGCACAGATACGCAGTATTTT.

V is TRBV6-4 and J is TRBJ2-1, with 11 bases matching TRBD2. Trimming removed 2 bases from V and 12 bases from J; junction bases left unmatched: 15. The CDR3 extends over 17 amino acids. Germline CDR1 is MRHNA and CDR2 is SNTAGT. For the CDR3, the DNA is TGTGCCAGCAGTGACGAGAATAGCGGGAGGGCCGACACTGTGCAGTTCTTC. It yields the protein CASSDENSGRADTVQFF.

The CDR3 DNA reads TGTGCCAGCAGCTTAAGGGGAATCTACGAGCAGTACTTC. Translation: CASSLRGIYEQYF. V gene TRBV7-9 combines with J gene TRBJ2-7, with a tentative D call TRBD1 (5 bases). This CDR3 has 13 residues. Per germline, CDR1 SEHNR and CDR2 FQNEAQ (reference sequence). The germline V and J ends were trimmed by 2 bases and 3 bases, with 8 bases remaining between them.

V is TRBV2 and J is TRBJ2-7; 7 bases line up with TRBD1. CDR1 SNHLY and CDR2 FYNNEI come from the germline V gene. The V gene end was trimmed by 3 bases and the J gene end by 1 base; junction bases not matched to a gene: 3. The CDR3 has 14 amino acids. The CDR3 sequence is CASSEDRRSYEQYF. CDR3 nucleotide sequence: TGTGCCAGCAGTGAGGACAGGAGGTCCTACGAGCAGTACTTC. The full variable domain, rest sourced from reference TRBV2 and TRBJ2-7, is EPEVTQTPSHQVTQMGQEVILRCVPISNHLYFYWYRQILGQKVEFLVSFYNNEISEKSEIFDDQFSVERPDGSNFTLKIRSTKLEDSAMYFCASSEDRRSYEQYFGPGTRLTVT.

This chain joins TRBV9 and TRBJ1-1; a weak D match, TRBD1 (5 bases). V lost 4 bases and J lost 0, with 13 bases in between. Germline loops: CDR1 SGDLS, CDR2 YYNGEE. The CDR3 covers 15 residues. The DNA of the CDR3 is TGTGCCAGCAGCCTGGGACGGCAACTGAACACTGAAGCTTTCTTT. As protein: CASSLGRQLNTEAFF.

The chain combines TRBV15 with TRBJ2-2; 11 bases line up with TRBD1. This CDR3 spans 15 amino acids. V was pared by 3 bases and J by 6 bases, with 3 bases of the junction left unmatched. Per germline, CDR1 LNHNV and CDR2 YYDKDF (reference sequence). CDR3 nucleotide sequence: TGTGCCACCAGCAGGGGGGGACAGGGGGCCGGGGAGCTGTTTTTT. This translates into CATSRGGQGAGELFF.

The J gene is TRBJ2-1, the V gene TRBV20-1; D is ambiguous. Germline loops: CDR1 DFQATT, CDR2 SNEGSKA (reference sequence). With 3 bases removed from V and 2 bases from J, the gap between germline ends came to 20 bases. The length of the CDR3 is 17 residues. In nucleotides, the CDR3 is TGCAGTGCTAGTCTTGCTCTGGGTAGGTTTCCCTACAATGAGCAGTTCTTC. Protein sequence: CSASLALGRFPYNEQFF.

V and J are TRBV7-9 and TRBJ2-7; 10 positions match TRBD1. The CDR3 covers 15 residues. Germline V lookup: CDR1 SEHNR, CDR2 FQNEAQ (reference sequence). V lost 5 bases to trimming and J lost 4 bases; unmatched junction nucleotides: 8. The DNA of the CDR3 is TGTGCCAGCAGCACGGGACAGGGGTCGGAATACGAGCAGTACTTC. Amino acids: CASSTGQGSEYEQYF.

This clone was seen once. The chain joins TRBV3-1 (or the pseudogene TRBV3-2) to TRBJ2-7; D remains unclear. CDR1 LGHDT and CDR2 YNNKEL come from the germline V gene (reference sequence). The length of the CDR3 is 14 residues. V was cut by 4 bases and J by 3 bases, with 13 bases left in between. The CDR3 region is CASSLDFRGYEQYF. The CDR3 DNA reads TGTGCCAGCAGCCTGGATTTCAGAGGCTACGAGCAGTACTTC.